The rows below give T cell receptor beta chains drawn from one sample of a study of T cell responses to AZD1222 COVID-19 vaccine. The method was immunoSEQ multiplex PCR; TCRdb's version includes in-frame clones alone and lacks a portion of them. The data contain about 160,000 clones, approximately 87% of them singletons. Sample: peripheral blood, taken 28 days after the second AZD1222 dose. All receptors come from an adult who received the AZD1222 COVID-19 vaccine. CDR3s include the opening cysteine and the closing phenylalanine or tryptophan. A D gene is named only where the DNA matches it firmly. Clone size is shown for a subset of rows, as once, few, many or a class of expanded clone.

>.|TRBV7-9|TRBJ1-1|TRBD1|16
CASSRKQGPSNTEAFF
TGTGCCAGCAGCCGGAAACAGGGGCCTTCGAACACTGAAGCTTTCTTT
>.|TRBV25-1|TRBJ2-3|.|15
CASSDQTIFSDTQYF
TGTGCCAGCAGTGATCAAACCATATTCTCGGATACGCAGTATTTT
>once|TRBV6-5|TRBJ1-1|.|14
CASSYWTENTEAFF
TGTGCCAGCAGTTACTGGACAGAGAACACTGAAGCTTTCTTT
>.|TRBV25-1|TRBJ2-7|.|15
CASSRDTHSLREQYF
TGTGCCAGCAGCCGGGACACCCACTCCCTCCGAGAGCAGTACTTC
>.|TRBV30|TRBJ1-5|TRBD1|14
CAWKPGAGGQPQHF
TGTGCCTGGAAACCCGGAGCAGGGGGCCAGCCCCAGCATTTT
>few|TRBV2|TRBJ1-5|.|20
CASRGGRVQGNQYSNQPQHF
TGTGCCAGCAGGGGGGGCCGAGTCCAGGGGAACCAATATAGCAATCAGCCCCAGCATTTT
>.|TRBV19|TRBJ1-1|.|16
CASSIDRAVGDTEAFF
TGTGCCAGTAGTATAGATCGAGCAGTAGGGGACACTGAAGCTTTCTTT
>few|TRBV18|TRBJ1-3|.|13
CASSPSAGNTIYF
TGTGCCAGCTCACCCTCAGCTGGAAACACCATATATTTT
>once|TRBV6-2/TRBV6-3|TRBJ2-7|.|15
CASSYRRVDMSEQYF
TGTGCCAGCAGTTACCGCCGGGTCGATATGAGCGAGCAGTACTTC
>.|TRBV4-1|TRBJ1-5|.|14
CASSPALDAQPQHF
TGCGCCAGCAGCCCAGCTCTGGACGCTCAGCCCCAGCATTTT
>.|TRBV15|TRBJ1-1|.|16
CATSRDAGHQNTEAFF
TGTGCCACCAGCAGAGATGCGGGACACCAGAACACTGAAGCTTTCTTT
>.|TRBV12-3/TRBV12-4|TRBJ1-1|.|12
CASSARRDEAFF
TGTGCCAGCAGTGCAAGGCGGGATGAAGCTTTCTTT
>.|TRBV15|TRBJ1-2|.|19
CATSGSQSDSAVLSSGYTF
TGTGCCACCAGCGGATCCCAGAGCGATTCGGCAGTCCTTTCCTCCGGCTACACCTTC
>.|TRBV5-5|TRBJ1-2|TRBD1|13
CASSPQGGYGYTF
TGTGCCAGCAGCCCACAGGGGGGGTATGGCTACACCTTC
>once|TRBV7-6|TRBJ2-1|.|15
CASSFGRGAYNEQFF
TGTGCCAGCAGCTTTGGGAGGGGGGCCTACAATGAGCAGTTCTTC
>.|TRBV18|TRBJ2-5|.|15
CASSYTRGPGETQYF
TGTGCCAGCTCATACACCCGGGGTCCGGGGGAGACCCAGTACTTC
>.|TRBV19|TRBJ1-3|.|15
CASTPGRIPGNTIYF
TGTGCCAGTACCCCCGGACGGATACCTGGAAACACCATATATTTT
>few|TRBV6-5|TRBJ1-1|.|10
CASRHTEAFF
TGTGCCAGCAGACACACTGAAGCTTTCTTT
>.|TRBV6-2/TRBV6-3|TRBJ1-1|.|13
CASSSHMNTEAFF
TGTGCCAGCAGTTCCCATATGAACACTGAAGCTTTCTTT
>.|TRBV2|TRBJ2-2|.|15
CASSESGRNTGELFF
TGTGCCAGCAGTGAATCGGGCCGAAACACCGGGGAGCTGTTTTTT
>.|TRBV6-5|TRBJ1-2|.|11
CASSQGWGYTF
TGTGCCAGCAGCCAGGGGTGGGGCTACACCTTC
>once|TRBV20-1|TRBJ2-1|.|11
CSARGAGEQFF
TGCAGTGCCCGGGGGGCGGGTGAGCAGTTCTTC
>.|TRBV5-1|TRBJ2-2|.|12
CASTFLGGELFF
TGCGCCAGCACCTTTCTAGGCGGGGAGCTGTTTTTT
>once|TRBV6-4|TRBJ1-5|.|15
CASSQGPQGTQPQHF
TGTGCCAGCAGTCAAGGGCCCCAGGGTACTCAGCCCCAGCATTTT
>.|TRBV12-3/TRBV12-4|TRBJ1-3|.|12
CASSPVPNTIYF
TGTGCCAGCAGCCCGGTCCCGAACACCATATATTTT
>.|TRBV24-1|TRBJ2-3|.|15
CATSDLMRDRDTQYF
TGTGCCACCAGTGATTTGATGAGGGATCGAGATACGCAGTATTTT
>.|TRBV30|TRBJ1-1|TRBD1|11
CAQGMNTEAFF
TGTGCACAGGGGATGAACACTGAAGCTTTCTTT
>once|TRBV6-5|TRBJ1-2|.|12
CASSYTRGGYTF
TGTGCCAGCAGTTACACCAGGGGTGGCTACACCTTC
>.|TRBV7-9|TRBJ1-1|.|12
CASSGRGTEAFF
TGTGCCAGCAGCGGGAGGGGTACTGAAGCTTTCTTT
>.|TRBV5-6|TRBJ2-1|TRBD2|15
CASSLAGSSYNEQFF
TGTGCCAGCAGTCTAGCGGGGAGCTCCTACAATGAGCAGTTCTTC
>once|TRBV4-1|TRBJ2-5|TRBD2|16
CASSQFGAGGPKTQYF
TGCGCCAGCAGCCAGTTCGGTGCGGGGGGGCCAAAGACCCAGTACTTC
>.|TRBV7-6|TRBJ1-1|.|17
CASSLAGAGKGNTEAFF
TGTGCCAGCAGCTTAGCGGGGGCGGGAAAAGGGAACACTGAAGCTTTCTTT
>.|TRBV5-8|TRBJ2-3|.|16
CASSLLPAGGTDTQYF
TGTGCCAGCAGCTTGCTGCCCGCCGGCGGAACAGATACGCAGTATTTT
>once|TRBV7-2|TRBJ2-7|.|16
CASSPPGQAHSYEQYF
TGTGCCAGCAGCCCACCGGGACAAGCCCACTCCTACGAGCAGTACTTC
>.|TRBV20-1|TRBJ1-4|TRBD1|13
CSASLTGDEKLFF
TGCAGTGCTAGTCTGACAGGGGACGAAAAACTGTTTTTT
>.|TRBV6-6|TRBJ2-7|.|13
CASSYSGTREQYF
TGTGCCAGCAGTTACTCAGGAACTCGAGAGCAGTACTTC